This TCR beta chain was recorded in a study of CD8+ T cells in alopecia areata. RNA was extracted and reverse transcribed into cDNA as the sequencing template. This table comes from immunoSEQ multiplex PCR, and its TCRdb copy is limited to in-frame clones, with some not included. Here the sample spans roughly 190,000 clones, approximately 60% being singletons. Regarding the study as a whole: Among the 100 top clones, expanded CD8+ clones, like scalp clonality, were significantly decreased by tofacitinib. Links between baseline CD8+ expansion and response need larger treated cohorts.

CDR3 length: 14 residues. The V gene lost 7 bases and the J gene lost 2 bases, with 14 bases spanning the gap. Germline V gives CDR1 MNHNS, CDR2 SASEGT. In its sample, this clone was seen once. Its antigen is not known. Noted treatment: oral pan-JAK inhibitor, 5-10 mg twice daily. This TCR was recovered from a human donor with alopecia areata. Source: CD4+ T cells sorted from blood, taken at week 4, from a patient treated with tofacitinib. The genes are TRBV6-1 and TRBJ2-5; tentatively, D is TRBD1 (6 bases). The CDR3: CASTRRTAQETQYF. The CDR3 bases are TGTGCCAGCACCCGAAGGACAGCACAAGAGACCCAGTACTTC.